This TCR beta chain stems from a study of graft-versus-host responses after intestinal transplantation. On the study more broadly: After anti-thymocyte globulin induction, recipients took tacrolimus and steroids for three to four years.

The V gene's germline CDR1 is LGHNA and CDR2 YNFKEQ. With 1 base clipped from V and 0 bases from J, the junction kept 8 bases outside the gene matches. CDR3 length: 18 amino acids. This clone came up once. Its antigen is as yet unknown. Data came from immunoSEQ multiplex PCR; TCRdb stores just in-frame clones and leaves some out. Of 80,000 to 95,000 clones in the sample, roughly nine tenths are singletons; the top ten hold around 0.3%. Findings and limits, study-wide: Some GvH clones were seen earlier in gut or blood, suggesting intestinal origin.

This TCR was recovered from a human donor who was the organ donor for an intestinal transplant. The sequencing used unstimulated CD4+ T cells sorted from spleen or lymph node cells, collected before transplant. This sequence joins TRBV4-2 and TRBJ2-2; 7 nucleotides match TRBD2. The chain's CDR3 is CASSQVKSGTTNTGELFF. Written as DNA, the CDR3 is TGTGCCAGCAGCCAAGTTAAAAGTGGGACTACGAACACCGGGGAGCTGTTTTTT.